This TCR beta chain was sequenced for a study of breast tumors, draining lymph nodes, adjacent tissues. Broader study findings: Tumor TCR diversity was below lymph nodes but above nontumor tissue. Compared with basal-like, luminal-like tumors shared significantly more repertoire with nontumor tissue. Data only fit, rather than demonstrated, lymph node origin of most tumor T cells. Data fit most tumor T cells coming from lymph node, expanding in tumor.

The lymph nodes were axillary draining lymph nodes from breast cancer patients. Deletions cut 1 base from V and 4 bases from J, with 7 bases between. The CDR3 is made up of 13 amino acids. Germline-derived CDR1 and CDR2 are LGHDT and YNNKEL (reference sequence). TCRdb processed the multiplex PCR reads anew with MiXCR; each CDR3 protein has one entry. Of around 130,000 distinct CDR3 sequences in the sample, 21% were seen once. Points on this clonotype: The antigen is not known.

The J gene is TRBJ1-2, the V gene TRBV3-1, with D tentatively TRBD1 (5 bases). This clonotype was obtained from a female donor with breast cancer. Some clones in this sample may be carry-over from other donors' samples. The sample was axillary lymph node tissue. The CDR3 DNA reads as TGTGCCAGCAGCCAAGGACAGACCTATGGCTACACCTTC. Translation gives CASSQGQTYGYTF.